These T cell receptor beta chains were read from a single sample in a study of shared clonotypes between healthy human individuals. Some clones are missing from TCRdb's copy, which holds only in-frame ones; the method was immunoSEQ multiplex PCR. The data contain roughly 890,000 clones, nearly 95% of them seen just once; the ten biggest clones take up nearly 25%. The material sequenced was naive CD8+ T cells sorted from blood. These receptors all come from a young man in good health. Both conserved end residues are part of each CDR3. Each record gives: D gene, J gene, clone size, V gene, CDR3 DNA, CDR3 protein. The D gene is left open where the match is weak. Clone size is given for some rows only: seen once, a few or many times, or a class if the clone is expanded.

D: -
J: TRBJ2-7
size: -
V: TRBV19
DNA: TGTGCCAGTAGTATAGGGGCGGGACGCGAGCAGTACTTC
CDR3: CASSIGAGREQYF

D: -
J: TRBJ1-3
size: once
V: TRBV9
DNA: TGTGCCAGCAGCGTAGCGGACGGGTACTCTGGAAACACCATATATTTT
CDR3: CASSVADGYSGNTIYF

D: -
J: TRBJ2-2
size: -
V: TRBV27
DNA: TGTGCCACCCTCGGATACCCCAGGGGAGGGAAGACCGGGGAGCTGTTTTTT
CDR3: CATLGYPRGGKTGELFF

D: -
J: TRBJ2-2
size: -
V: TRBV7-3
DNA: TGTGCCAGCAGCTTCGGACAGAACACCGGGGAGCTGTTTTTT
CDR3: CASSFGQNTGELFF

D: -
J: TRBJ2-1
size: -
V: TRBV4-3
DNA: TGCGCCAGCAGCCAAGACAGGGGAACCTACAATGAGCAGTTCTTC
CDR3: CASSQDRGTYNEQFF

D: -
J: TRBJ2-1
size: -
V: TRBV6-5
DNA: TGTGCCAGCAGTTATAACCCACTAAGTAATGAGCAGTTCTTC
CDR3: CASSYNPLSNEQFF

D: TRBD2
J: TRBJ2-3
size: -
V: TRBV5-1
DNA: TGCGCCAGCAGCCTGGGACTAGCGGGCACAGATACGCAGTATTTT
CDR3: CASSLGLAGTDTQYF

D: -
J: TRBJ1-1
size: -
V: TRBV5-4
DNA: TGTGCCAGCAGCGATAGGACAGAAGACACTGAAGCTTTCTTT
CDR3: CASSDRTEDTEAFF

D: -
J: TRBJ1-2
size: -
V: TRBV9
DNA: TGTGCCAGCAGCCCGGACAAGTTATATGGCTACACCTTC
CDR3: CASSPDKLYGYTF

D: TRBD2
J: TRBJ2-1
size: -
V: TRBV4-1
DNA: TGCGCCAGCAGCCAAGTGACTAGCAACTACAATGAGCAGTTCTTC
CDR3: CASSQVTSNYNEQFF

D: TRBD1
J: TRBJ1-1
size: -
V: TRBV7-9
DNA: TGTGCCAGCAGCTCGACTACCGGGACAGGGGTCACTGAAGCTTTCTTT
CDR3: CASSSTTGTGVTEAFF

D: TRBD1
J: TRBJ1-5
size: -
V: TRBV5-1
DNA: TGCGCCAGCAGCTTGGGGGGACAGATCAATCAGCCCCAGCATTTT
CDR3: CASSLGGQINQPQHF

D: -
J: TRBJ1-5
size: -
V: TRBV4-1
DNA: TGCGCCAGCAGCCAAGACCCACCAAGGCTGGATCAGCCCCAGCATTTT
CDR3: CASSQDPPRLDQPQHF

D: TRBD2
J: TRBJ2-3
size: -
V: TRBV5-4
DNA: TGTGCCAGCAGCTCCGCCCCGGGGGGAAGCACAGATACGCAGTATTTT
CDR3: CASSSAPGGSTDTQYF

D: TRBD2
J: TRBJ2-7
size: -
V: TRBV4-2
DNA: TGTGCCAGCAGCCTTCGGGAGGTGGGATACGAGCAGTACTTC
CDR3: CASSLREVGYEQYF

D: -
J: TRBJ2-3
size: -
V: TRBV19
DNA: TGTGCCAGTAGCCCCGCCAGGCGGGCCTACACAGATACGCAGTATTTT
CDR3: CASSPARRAYTDTQYF

D: -
J: TRBJ2-1
size: -
V: TRBV11-2
DNA: TGTGCCAGCAGCTTCTACGAAAACAATGAGCAGTTCTTC
CDR3: CASSFYENNEQFF

D: -
J: TRBJ1-4
size: -
V: TRBV10-2
DNA: TGCGCCAGCAGTGGGGCGGTTTCAGCTAATGAAAAACTGTTTTTT
CDR3: CASSGAVSANEKLFF

D: TRBD2
J: TRBJ2-5
size: -
V: TRBV28
DNA: TGTGCCAGCACCCAGGGACTAGCGGACCAAGAGACCCAGTACTTC
CDR3: CASTQGLADQETQYF

D: TRBD2
J: TRBJ2-1
size: -
V: TRBV28
DNA: TGTGCCAGCAGTTCGATGGACTTACTAGCGTCTAGCTCCTACAATGAGCAGTTCTTC
CDR3: CASSSMDLLASSSYNEQFF

D: -
J: TRBJ1-1
size: -
V: TRBV2
DNA: TGTGCCAGCAGTGAAGCCCCGACAGAAGCTTTCTTT
CDR3: CASSEAPTEAFF

D: -
J: TRBJ2-7
size: -
V: TRBV6-5
DNA: TGTGCCAGCAGTTATAGGGCAGGGCCGGACGAGCAGTACTTC
CDR3: CASSYRAGPDEQYF

D: -
J: TRBJ2-1
size: -
V: TRBV2
DNA: TGTGCCGGGCGCAGGGTTTCCTACAATGAGCAGTTCTTC
CDR3: CAGRRVSYNEQFF